This note documents a single TCR beta chain sequence. What it recognizes is unknown. Sequencing was performed with immunoSEQ multiplex PCR; in TCRdb, only in-frame clones are kept and a portion is missing. The sample carries some 15,000 clones, about 70% recorded once. Looked up from germline, CDR1 is SGHNT and CDR2 is YYREEE (reference sequence). Trimming removed 6 bases at V and 8 bases at J, with 18 bases between. The CDR3 is 15 amino acids. The data are from a study of vaccination effects on CD4 cells after COVID-19. Study-level background: Post-vaccine draws lagged the second dose by a median of 72 days.

Antigen-specific CD4+ T cells were expanded (with viral peptide pools) by the ViraFEST assay ahead of sequencing. Scientists isolated CD4+ T cells after an approximately 11-day culture period ended. Participants each got two BNT162b2 or mRNA-1273 vaccine doses. Every well housed around 2.1 million PBMC, which grew in culture alongside 10 IU/ml IL-2 and approximately 10 ug/ml peptides. Study observations and caveats: Pronounced clonal contraction occurred in clones induced by infection and by vaccine late after vaccination. The vaccine-induced clones of healthy vaccinees included only 1 of 255 that cross-reacted with common cold coronaviruses.

Sequencing was performed on CD4+ T cells from PBMCs cultured with SARS-CoV-2 spike peptides, taken after COVID-19 vaccination. This chain links TRBV5-4 with TRBJ1-6, with D perhaps TRBD1 (6 bases). The TCR was taken from a human donor who received a COVID-19 vaccine. CDR3 amino acids: CASTRGGSVDSPLHF. The DNA for the CDR3 is TGTGCCAGCACCCGGGGGGGCTCCGTGGATTCACCCCTCCACTTT.